This TCR beta chain was captured in a study of blood T cell repertoires in COVID-19. Overall study: The United States, Italy and Spain provided the acute and convalescent COVID-19 samples. PBMCs, B-cell-depleted T cells, or T cells provided the cDNA or gDNA that made up the material.

The authors' processing: By means of reference gene primer amplification, nucleated cell counts were estimated. The repertoire was sequenced with immunoSEQ multiplex PCR; TCRdb's copy has only in-frame clones and lacks some. V and J calls and clone size are as listed in that table; D and trimming were resolved from the DNA. Seen here are about 220,000 clones, over 75% observed once, and the top ten hold 10% to 15%. The sequenced sample consisted of peripheral blood. The receptor comes from a human donor in a cohort sampled during active COVID-19.

The CDR3 DNA sequence: TGTGCCAGCAGCTCCCATTCCAGGGGCGAGCAGTACTTC. It yields the protein CASSSHSRGEQYF. The chain recombines TRBV7-2 with TRBJ2-7, with D perhaps matching TRBD1 (6 bases). The CDR3 loop spans 13 amino acids. V lost 4 bases and J lost 6, with 13 bases in between. Germline-derived CDR1 and CDR2 are SGHTA and FQGNSA.